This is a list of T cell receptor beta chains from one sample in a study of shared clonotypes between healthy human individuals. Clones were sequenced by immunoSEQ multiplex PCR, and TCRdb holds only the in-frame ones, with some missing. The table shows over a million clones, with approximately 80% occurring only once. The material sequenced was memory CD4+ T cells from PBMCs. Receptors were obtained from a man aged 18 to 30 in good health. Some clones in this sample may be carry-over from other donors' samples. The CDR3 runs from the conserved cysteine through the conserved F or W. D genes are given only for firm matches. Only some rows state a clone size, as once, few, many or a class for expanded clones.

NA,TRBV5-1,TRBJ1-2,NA,CASSRREGYGYTF,TGCGCCAGCAGCCGAAGGGAGGGCTATGGCTACACCTTC
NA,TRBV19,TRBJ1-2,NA,CASTHRYQYGYTF,TGTGCCAGTACCCATCGCTACCAGTACGGCTACACCTTC
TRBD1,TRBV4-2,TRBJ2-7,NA,CASSRGQGRAEQYF,TGTGCCAGCAGCCGAGGACAGGGGAGGGCCGAGCAGTACTTC
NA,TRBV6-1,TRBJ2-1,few,CASSEDLGRGQFF,TGTGCCAGCAGTGAAGATCTGGGACGCGGGCAGTTCTTC
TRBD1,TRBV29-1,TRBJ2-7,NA,CSVGQGKGEQYF,TGCAGCGTTGGACAGGGGAAGGGCGAGCAGTACTTC
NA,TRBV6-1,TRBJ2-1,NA,CASSGATGVPGNEQFF,TGTGCCAGCAGTGGGGCCACGGGAGTCCCCGGGAATGAGCAGTTCTTC
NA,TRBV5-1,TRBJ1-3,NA,CASSSGQYESDIYF,TGCGCCAGCAGTTCCGGACAGTACGAGAGTGACATATATTTT
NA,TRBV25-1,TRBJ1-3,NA,CASSDAGHSGNTIYF,TGTGCCAGCAGTGATGCAGGCCACTCTGGAAACACCATATATTTT
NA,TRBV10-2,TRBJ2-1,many,CASMVEWAGYNEQFF,TGCGCCAGCATGGTCGAGTGGGCGGGATACAATGAGCAGTTCTTC
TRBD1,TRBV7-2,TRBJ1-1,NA,CASSQGAIVTEAFF,TGTGCCAGCAGCCAGGGGGCGATCGTCACTGAAGCTTTCTTT
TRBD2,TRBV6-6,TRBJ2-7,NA,CASTGGYEQYF,TGTGCCAGCACGGGGGGGTACGAGCAGTACTTC
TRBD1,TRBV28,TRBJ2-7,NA,CASSYPFYTGGSSYEQYF,TGTGCCAGCAGTTATCCATTCTACACAGGGGGAAGCTCCTACGAGCAGTACTTC
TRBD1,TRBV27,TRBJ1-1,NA,CASSPRTGGWNTEAFF,TGTGCCAGCAGTCCCCGGACAGGGGGCTGGAACACTGAAGCTTTCTTT
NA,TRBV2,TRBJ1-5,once,CASSAGQGIQPQHF,TGTGCCAGCAGTGCGGGCCAAGGGATACAGCCCCAGCATTTT
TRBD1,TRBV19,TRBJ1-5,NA,CASSLPLGGAYPQHF,TGTGCCAGTTCTCTCCCCTTAGGGGGCGCATACCCCCAGCATTTT
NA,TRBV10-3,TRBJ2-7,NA,CAISAGTEVYEQYF,TGTGCCATCAGTGCAGGGACGGAAGTATACGAGCAGTACTTC
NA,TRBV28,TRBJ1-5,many,CASSFSGATQPQHF,TGTGCCAGCAGTTTCTCCGGGGCCACACAGCCCCAGCATTTT
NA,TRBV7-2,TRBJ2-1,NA,CASSETSSYNEQFF,TGTGCCAGCAGTGAGACTAGCTCCTACAATGAGCAGTTCTTC
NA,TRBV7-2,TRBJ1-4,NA,CASSLQGTANEKLFF,TGTGCCAGCAGCTTACAGGGGACCGCTAATGAAAAACTGTTTTTT
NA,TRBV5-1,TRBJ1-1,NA,CASSYYTGPNTEAFF,TGCGCCAGCAGCTATTATACAGGGCCGAACACTGAAGCTTTCTTT
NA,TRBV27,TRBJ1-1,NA,CASSGGLGIAVEAFF,TGTGCCAGCAGCGGTGGGCTAGGGATTGCGGTTGAAGCTTTCTTT
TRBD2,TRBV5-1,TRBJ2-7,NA,CASSLMGGRGDEQYF,TGCGCCAGCAGCTTGATGGGCGGGAGGGGAGACGAGCAGTACTTC
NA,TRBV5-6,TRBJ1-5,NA,CASSFWRGNQPQHF,TGTGCCAGCAGCTTTTGGAGAGGCAATCAGCCCCAGCATTTT
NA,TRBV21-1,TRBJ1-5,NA,CASSKSGAARGYSNQPQHF,TGTGCCAGCAGCAAATCTGGCGCGGCTCGGGGTTATAGCAATCAGCCCCAGCATTTT